The entry that follows covers one TCR beta chain sequence. Antigen: not known. The source of the sample is a study of T cell responses to AZD1222 COVID-19 vaccine. General observations from the study: Baseline seropositivity occurred in only six or seven AZD1222 recipients. Elevations in Spike-specific TCR breadth and depth followed administration of two AZD1222 doses. Repertoire sampling occurred only after the peak T cell response. Donors were mostly white British, more females; clonal diversity possibly underestimated.

This CDR3 region has 13 residues. The germline V gene has CDR1 SGHTA and CDR2 FQGTGA. Trimming left V 4 bases short and J 1 base short, with 7 bases between. Repertoires were generated with immunoSEQ multiplex PCR, while TCRdb's copy carries only in-frame clones and drops some. Of approximately 67,000 clones listed, about 88% were seen once; the top ten hold 28%. This receptor was obtained from an adult who received the AZD1222 COVID-19 vaccine. V gene TRBV7-3 combines with J gene TRBJ1-1; D remains ambiguous. Sequences were derived from peripheral blood, sampled 28 days after the second AZD1222 dose. The chain's CDR3 is CASSSQANTEAFF. In nucleotides, the CDR3 is TGTGCCAGCAGCTCCCAAGCGAACACTGAAGCTTTCTTT.